The 8 T cell receptor beta chains presented below share a single source sample, sequenced in a study of blood T cells in healthy people across ages. Alongside a J-beta primer mix, a sample-barcoded 5' primer served in a second PCR lasting about 6 to 12 cycles. One entry per CDR3 protein, called by TCRdb with MiXCR from the 5' RACE reads. The sample carries 500,000 to 700,000 distinct CDR3 sequences, about 28% recorded once. The sample taken for sequencing was blood. These TCRs come from a woman aged 80 or over in good health.

This clonotype was picked up many times. The V and J genes are TRBV27 and TRBJ1-4; no clear D. This CDR3 region has 11 residues. The V end lost 6 bases, the J end lost 4 bases, and 3 bases lay between the germline ends. Germline lookup yields CDR1 MNHEY and CDR2 SMNVEV (reference sequence). CDR3 amino acids: CASRSNEKLFF. The DNA of the CDR3 is TGTGCCAGCAGGAGTAATGAAAAACTGTTTTTT.

This clonotype has ten or more counts. The rearrangement uses TRBV25-1 and TRBJ1-2; 7 bases agree with TRBD1. Germline lookup yields CDR1 MGHDK and CDR2 SYGVNS. The CDR3 is made up of 15 amino acids. The V and J ends lost 0 bases and 4 bases, in that order; junction bases with no gene match: 5. The CDR3 region has the DNA TGTGCCAGCAGTGAATACAAGGGGGCGGGCTATGGCTACACCTTC. Protein product: CASSEYKGAGYGYTF.

This clonotype came up many times. The chain joins TRBV27 to TRBJ2-1; 7 bases are a match to TRBD1. V lost 4 bases and J lost 9; bases outside the gene matches: 12. This CDR3 is 15 amino acids long. Germline V gene sequence: CDR1 MNHEY, CDR2 SMNVEV (reference sequence). In nucleotides, the CDR3 is TGTGCCAGCAGTTCACGGACAGGTCAATTCGGTGAGCAGTTCTTC. Translated: CASSSRTGQFGEQFF.

This clonotype was picked up many times. The chain combines TRBV5-6 with TRBJ2-3; no clear D. Trimming stripped 5 bases from V and 0 bases from J, with 7 bases between. Germline CDR1 is SGHDT and CDR2 is YYEEEE. There are 13 residues in the CDR3. CDR3 DNA sequence: TGTGCCAGCAGGAAGCTTAGCACAGATACGCAGTATTTT. Translating gives CASRKLSTDTQYF. Together with reference TRBV5-6 and TRBJ2-3, the CDR3 gives the full variable domain: DAGVTQSPTHLIKTRGQQVTLRCSPKSGHDTVSWYQQALGQGPQFIFQYYEEEERQRGNFPDRFSGHQFPNYSSELNVNALLLGDSALYLCASRKLSTDTQYFGPGTRLTVL.

The rearrangement links TRBV7-9 to TRBJ1-1; 7 bases match TRBD1. In germline, CDR1 is SEHNR, CDR2 FQNEAQ (reference sequence). V was clipped by 5 bases and J by 1 base; unmatched bases: 19. This CDR3 has 19 residues. Here the CDR3 reads CASSPGQASRANQNTEAFF. The CDR3 nucleotides read TGTGCCAGCAGCCCAGGACAGGCCTCGAGGGCGAATCAGAACACTGAAGCTTTCTTT.

The count of this clonotype is one. This may stem from a read error, because a much larger clone lies one nucleotide away. The chain recombines TRBV20-1 with TRBJ1-2, with a possible D match to TRBD1 (5 bases). Germline CDR1 reads DFQATT; CDR2 reads SNEGSKA (reference sequence). The CDR3 has 12 amino acids. The CDR3 DNA follows: TGCGGTGCTAGAGACAGACGAGATGGCTACACCTTC. Amino acid sequence: CGARDRRDGYTF.

Regarding this clonotype: This could be a read error, since a much larger clone is one nucleotide away. The chain combines TRBV12-5 with TRBJ2-1; 14 positions agree with TRBD2. Germline V gene lookup returns CDR1 LGHNT and CDR2 FRNRAP. V shed 6 bases and J 13 bases; nucleotides not matched to a gene: 14. The CDR3 covers 16 residues. This chain's CDR3 is CASGEGLAGGVETQFF. CDR3 coding DNA: TGTGCTAGTGGCGAAGGACTAGCGGGGGGCGTCGAGACCCAGTTCTTC.

This clonotype was detected ten times or more. The rearrangement links TRBV29-1 to TRBJ2-3, with 10 bases matching TRBD2. With V trimmed by 3 bases and J by 6 bases, 9 bases remained unmatched. In germline, CDR1 is SQVTM, CDR2 ANQGSEA. The CDR3 is 15 residues long. The CDR3, as DNA: TGCAGCGTTGACGGGCTAGCGGGGGTCTCGGATACGCAGTATTTT. Its translation: CSVDGLAGVSDTQYF.